The T cell receptor (beta chain) under discussion was sequenced for a study of tumor-infiltrating lymphocytes in localized non-small cell lung cancer. Concerning this clone itself: Its antigen is not known.

This table comes from immunoSEQ multiplex PCR, and its TCRdb copy is limited to in-frame clones, with some not included. The sample contains under 10,000 clones, around 72% of which appear only once. The germline V gene encodes CDR1 SGHKS and CDR2 YYEKEE (reference sequence). The J segment lost 4 bases and the V segment lost 0 bases, leaving 6 bases of the junction unmatched. The CDR3 covers 16 residues. Regarding the study as a whole: IM1 and IM2 tumors showed no difference in T-cell fraction. Tumor T-cell fraction was not associated with recurrence-free survival.

Specimen: lung tumor tissue. This receptor was taken from a human donor with non-small cell lung cancer. The chain employs TRBV5-5 and TRBJ2-2; 7 bases match TRBD2. The CDR3 reads CASSLVRLAVTGELFF. CDR3 bases: TGTGCCAGCAGCTTGGTTCGGCTAGCGGTCACCGGGGAGCTGTTTTTT.